One sample yielded the 9 T cell receptor beta chains listed below, sequenced in a study of ipilimumab plus nivolumab after autologous stem cell transplantation. Assay: immunoSEQ multiplex PCR; the TCRdb copy retains only in-frame clones and omits some. The data contain some 19,000 clones, roughly four fifths of them singletons. Here the sequenced sample was PBMCs, taken in a trial of ipilimumab plus nivolumab as post-transplant consolidation. These receptors originate from a male donor with diffuse large B-cell lymphoma.

This chain uses TRBV7-6 with TRBJ1-1; 8 bases map to TRBD1. Germline V gene data show CDR1 as SGHVS and CDR2 as FNYEAQ. CDR3 length: 14 residues. Unmatched junction bases numbered 5, after V lost 5 bases and J lost 3 bases. Here the CDR3 reads CASSDRGGHTEAFF. CDR3 nucleotides: TGTGCCAGCAGCGACAGGGGTGGGCACACTGAAGCTTTCTTT.

The chain combines TRBV5-1 with TRBJ2-3; D ambiguous. Trimming took 3 bases from V and 2 from J, leaving 4 bases between them. This CDR3 has 12 amino acids. Germline CDR1 is SGHRS and CDR2 is YFSETQ. CDR3 region: CASSSHTDTQYF. As DNA, the CDR3 is TGCGCCAGCAGCTCGCACACAGATACGCAGTATTTT.

This rearrangement joins TRBV4-1 to TRBJ2-5; perhaps TRBD1 as D (6 bases). The J call may be in error: the DNA end matches TRBJ2-7 better. Germline CDR1 reads MGHRA; CDR2 reads YSYEKL. This CDR3 region has 15 residues. The CDR3, as DNA: TGCGCCAGCAGCCAAGAACAGGGAAGCTCCTACGAGCAGTACTTC. It is translated as CASSQEQGSSYEQYF.

The CDR3 is CASSQTGFGNTIYF. CDR3 in DNA: TGTGCCAGCAGTCAAACAGGGTTCGGAAACACCATATATTTT. The chain employs TRBV6-5 and TRBJ1-3; tentatively, D is TRBD1 (6 bases). Germline V gene sequence: CDR1 MNHEY, CDR2 SVGAGI. CDR3 length: 14 amino acids. The V end lost 5 bases, the J end lost 4 bases, and 12 bases lay between the germline ends.

The chain couples TRBV6-4 to TRBJ1-3, with a possible D match to TRBD1 (6 bases). CDR1 is MRHNA, CDR2 SNTAGT, per germline. This CDR3 region has 17 residues. Trimming left V 3 bases short and J 0 bases short, with 15 bases between. Here the CDR3 DNA reads TGTGCCAGCAGTGAAAACAGGGATTACTACTCTGGAAACACCATATATTTT. Its protein is CASSENRDYYSGNTIYF.

In this sample, this clone turned up once. This chain joins TRBV6-5 and TRBJ2-2, with D unclear. Per the germline V gene, CDR1 is MNHEY and CDR2 is SVGAGI. CDR3 length equals 15 residues. With 5 bases removed from V and 7 bases from J, the gap between germline ends came to 17 bases. The CDR3 DNA follows: TGTGCCAGCAGTCGCCGGACGGGCCGGGTCGGGGAGCTGTTTTTT. Its translation is CASSRRTGRVGELFF.

This clone was counted once. The V call is TRBV19, the J call TRBJ2-3; weak D call: TRBD2 (5 bases). This CDR3 is built from 14 residues. CDR1 is LNHDA, CDR2 SQIVND, per germline (reference sequence). Trimming left V 3 bases short and J 4 bases short, with 11 bases between. As DNA, the CDR3 is TGTGCCAGTAGTATCGGACTTACCGCAGATACGCAGTATTTT. Its protein product is CASSIGLTADTQYF. The whole variable domain, remainder taken from reference TRBV19 and TRBJ2-3, is DGGITQSPKYLFRKEGQNVTLSCEQNLNHDAMYWYRQDPGQGLRLIYYSQIVNDFQKGDIAEGYSVSREKKESFPLTVTSAQKNPTAFYLCASSIGLTADTQYFGPGTRLTVL.

The gene calls are TRBV29-1 and TRBJ2-5; 12 nucleotides agree with TRBD2. This CDR3 comprises 18 residues. V lost 4 bases to trimming and J lost 5 bases; unmatched junction nucleotides: 17. CDR1 and CDR2 (germline): SQVTM, ANQGSEA. The CDR3 region is CSVVGPKVGLAGGETQYF. For the CDR3, the DNA is TGCAGCGTTGTCGGCCCCAAGGTGGGCCTAGCGGGGGGGGAGACCCAGTACTTC.

This chain connects TRBV5-1 to TRBJ1-6; TRBD1 matches 9 bases. The CDR3 covers 14 residues. Germline V gene lookup returns CDR1 SGHRS and CDR2 YFSETQ. V lost 3 bases to trimming and J lost 7 bases; unmatched junction nucleotides: 2. CDR3 DNA sequence: TGCGCCAGCAGCTGGGGGACAGGGAATTCACCCCTCCACTTT. This gives the protein CASSWGTGNSPLHF.